One TCR beta chain is described in this entry. Germline V gives CDR1 SGHDN, CDR2 FVKESK. Trimming shortened V by 3 bases and J by 2 bases, and 11 bases separated the two germline ends. The CDR3 length is 15 residues. For the second PCR, which ran for roughly 7 to 11 cycles, a sample-barcoded 5' primer and a J-beta primer mix were used. A 12-random-nucleotide template-switch adaptor tagged each cDNA molecule. TCRdb reprocessed the 5' RACE reads via MiXCR and lists one record per CDR3 protein. This table has fewer than 700,000 distinct CDR3 sequences, less than 45% appearing once. This entry comes from a study of blood T cells in healthy people across ages.

The chain uses TRBV14 and TRBJ2-4, with D maybe TRBD1 (5 bases). This TCR was recovered from a man at least 80 years old in good health. The specimen sequenced was blood. DNA for the CDR3: TGTGCCAGCAGCCAGGATCAGGGTACCAAAAACATTCAGTACTTC. Protein: CASSQDQGTKNIQYF. Drawing the rest from reference TRBV14 and TRBJ2-4, the complete variable domain is EAGVTQFPSHSVIEKGQTVTLRCDPISGHDNLYWYRRVMGKEIKFLLHFVKESKQDESGMPNNRFLAERTGGTYSTLKVQPAELEDSGVYFCASSQDQGTKNIQYFGAGTRLSVL.